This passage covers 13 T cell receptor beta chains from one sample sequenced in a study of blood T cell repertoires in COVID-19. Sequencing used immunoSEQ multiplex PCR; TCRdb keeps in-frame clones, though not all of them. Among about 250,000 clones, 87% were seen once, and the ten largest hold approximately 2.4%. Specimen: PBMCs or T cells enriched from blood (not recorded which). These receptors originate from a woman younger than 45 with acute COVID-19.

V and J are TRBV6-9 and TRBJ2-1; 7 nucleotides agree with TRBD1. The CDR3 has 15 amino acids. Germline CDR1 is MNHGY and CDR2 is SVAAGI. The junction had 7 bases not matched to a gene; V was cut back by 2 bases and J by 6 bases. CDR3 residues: CASSYRGLDTNEQFF. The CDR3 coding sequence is TGTGCCAGCAGTTATAGGGGGCTGGATACCAATGAGCAGTTCTTC.

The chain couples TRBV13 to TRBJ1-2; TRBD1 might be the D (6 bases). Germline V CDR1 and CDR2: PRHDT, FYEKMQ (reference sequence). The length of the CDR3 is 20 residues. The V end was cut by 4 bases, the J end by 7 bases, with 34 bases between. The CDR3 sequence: CASSSSGHNKEDPPRGGYTF. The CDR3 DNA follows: TGTGCCAGCAGCTCCTCGGGACACAACAAGGAAGATCCGCCTAGGGGTGGCTACACCTTC.

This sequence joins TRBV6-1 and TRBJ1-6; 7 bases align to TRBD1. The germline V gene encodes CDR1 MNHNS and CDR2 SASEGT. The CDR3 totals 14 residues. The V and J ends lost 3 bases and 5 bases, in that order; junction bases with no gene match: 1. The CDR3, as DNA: TGTGCCAGCAGTGAGACAGGGAATAATTCACCCCTCCACTTT. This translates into CASSETGNNSPLHF.

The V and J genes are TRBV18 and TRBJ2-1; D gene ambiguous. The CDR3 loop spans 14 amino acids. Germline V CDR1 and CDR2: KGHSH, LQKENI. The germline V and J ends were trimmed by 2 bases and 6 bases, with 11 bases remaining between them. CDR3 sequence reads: CASSPGQATNEQFF. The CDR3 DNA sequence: TGTGCCAGCTCACCAGGGCAGGCAACCAATGAGCAGTTCTTC.

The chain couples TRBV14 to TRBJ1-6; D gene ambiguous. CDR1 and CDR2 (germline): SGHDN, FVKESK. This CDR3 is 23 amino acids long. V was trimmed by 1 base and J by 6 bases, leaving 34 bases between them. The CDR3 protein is CASSQGGGLYPDMGYTFNSPLHF. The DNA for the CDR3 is TGTGCCAGCAGCCAAGGGGGTGGACTATACCCCGACATGGGGTATACCTTTAATTCACCCCTCCACTTT.

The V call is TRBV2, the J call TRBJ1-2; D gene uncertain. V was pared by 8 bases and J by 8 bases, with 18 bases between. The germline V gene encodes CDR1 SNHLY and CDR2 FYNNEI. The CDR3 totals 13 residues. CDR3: CASRFRGLRGYTF. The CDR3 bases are TGTGCCAGCCGATTTCGGGGATTACGGGGCTACACCTTC.

The CDR3 DNA reads as TGTGCCAGCAGCCAACAGTACACCGGGGAGCTGTTTTTT. It encodes CASSQQYTGELFF. The chain combines TRBV11-2 with TRBJ2-2; no clear D gene. The V end was cut by 5 bases, the J end by 3 bases, with 7 bases between. Looked up from germline, CDR1 is SGHAT and CDR2 is FQNNGV. This CDR3 is 13 amino acids long.

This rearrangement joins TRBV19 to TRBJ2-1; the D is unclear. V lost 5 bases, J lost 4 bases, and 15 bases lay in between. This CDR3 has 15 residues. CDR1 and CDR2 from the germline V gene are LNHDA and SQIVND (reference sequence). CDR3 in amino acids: CASSPDNLNYNEQFF. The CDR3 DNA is TGTGCCAGTAGTCCCGACAACCTTAATTACAATGAGCAGTTCTTC.

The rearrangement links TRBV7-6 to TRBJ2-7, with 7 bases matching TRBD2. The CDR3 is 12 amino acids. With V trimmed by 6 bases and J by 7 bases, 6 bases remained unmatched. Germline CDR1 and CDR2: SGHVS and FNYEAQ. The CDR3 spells CASSKAGEEQYF. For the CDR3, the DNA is TGTGCCAGCAGTAAGGCGGGGGAGGAGCAGTACTTC. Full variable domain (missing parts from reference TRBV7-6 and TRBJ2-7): GAGVSQSPRYKVTKRGQDVALRCDPISGHVSLYWYRQALGQGPEFLTYFNYEAQQDKSGLPNDRFSAERPEGSISTLTIQRTEQRDSAMYRCASSKAGEEQYFGPGTRLTVT.

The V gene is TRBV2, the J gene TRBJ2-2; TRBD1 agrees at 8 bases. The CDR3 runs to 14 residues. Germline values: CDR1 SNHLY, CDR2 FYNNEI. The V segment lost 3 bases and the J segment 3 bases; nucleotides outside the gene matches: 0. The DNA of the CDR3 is TGTGCCAGCAGTGAGGGACAGGACACCGGGGAGCTGTTTTTT. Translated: CASSEGQDTGELFF. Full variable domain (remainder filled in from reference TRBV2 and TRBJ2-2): EPEVTQTPSHQVTQMGQEVILRCVPISNHLYFYWYRQILGQKVEFLVSFYNNEISEKSEIFDDQFSVERPDGSNFTLKIRSTKLEDSAMYFCASSEGQDTGELFFGEGSRLTVL.

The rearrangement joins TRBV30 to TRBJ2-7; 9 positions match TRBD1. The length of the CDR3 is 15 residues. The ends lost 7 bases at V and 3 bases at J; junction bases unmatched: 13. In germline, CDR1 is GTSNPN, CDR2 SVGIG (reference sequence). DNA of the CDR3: TGTGCCTCTCCACTGGACAGGGGCGGCCGCTACGAGCAGTACTTC. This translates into CASPLDRGGRYEQYF.

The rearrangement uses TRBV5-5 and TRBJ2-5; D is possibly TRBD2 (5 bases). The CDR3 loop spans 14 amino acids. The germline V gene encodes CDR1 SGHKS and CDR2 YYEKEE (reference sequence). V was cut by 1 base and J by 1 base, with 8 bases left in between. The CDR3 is CASSLSGIQETQYF. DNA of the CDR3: TGTGCCAGCAGCTTGTCGGGGATCCAAGAGACCCAGTACTTC.

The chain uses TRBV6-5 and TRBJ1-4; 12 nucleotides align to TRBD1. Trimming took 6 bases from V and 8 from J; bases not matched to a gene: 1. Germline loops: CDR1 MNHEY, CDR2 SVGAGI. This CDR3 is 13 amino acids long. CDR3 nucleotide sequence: TGTGCCAGCAGCGGGACAGGGGGCGAAAAACTGTTTTTT. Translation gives CASSGTGGEKLFF.